The 4 T cell receptor beta chains below come from one sample, sequenced in a study of cytomegalovirus exposure and HLA in healthy donors. Profiling relied on immunoSEQ multiplex PCR, and the TCRdb table lists in-frame clones only, not all of them. The sample shows just under 75,000 clones, approximately 94% of them seen only once. The specimen was PBMCs. The receptor set was obtained from a woman under 30 in good health and CMV-seropositive.

The chain combines TRBV6-5 with TRBJ1-2; D remains ambiguous. From germline, CDR1 is MNHEY and CDR2 SVGAGI. Trimming shortened V by 0 bases and J by 7 bases, and 15 bases separated the two germline ends. CDR3 length equals 15 residues. CDR3 nucleotides: TGTGCCAGCAGTTACTCCCAAAGCTCTCCTCGTGGCTACACCTTC. The encoded protein is CASSYSQSSPRGYTF.

The rearrangement links TRBV19 to TRBJ2-2, with 9 bases fitting TRBD1. V shed 8 bases, J shed 4 bases, and the junction held 8 bases outside the gene matches. In germline, CDR1 is LNHDA, CDR2 SQIVND (reference sequence). The CDR3 consists of 15 residues. The CDR3 region has the DNA TGTGCCAGTGGAACAGGGGGCTTTGCCACCGGGGAGCTGTTTTTT. Amino acids: CASGTGGFATGELFF.

V and J are TRBV14 and TRBJ2-3; the match to TRBD2 covers 7 bases. The germline V gene has CDR1 SGHDN and CDR2 FVKESK. This CDR3 is 16 amino acids long. The J segment lost 0 bases and the V segment lost 2 bases, leaving 5 bases of the junction unmatched. This CDR3 reads CASSQFLAASTDTQYF. Here the CDR3 DNA reads TGTGCCAGCAGCCAATTCCTAGCGGCAAGCACAGATACGCAGTATTTT.

This clone was seen only once. This chain links TRBV28 with TRBJ2-4; 10 bases match TRBD2. V lost 6 bases to trimming and J lost 5 bases; unmatched junction nucleotides: 7. Germline V gene sequence: CDR1 MDHEN, CDR2 SYDVKM. The CDR3 is 15 amino acids. Here the CDR3 DNA reads TGTGCCAGCAGCTCGCTCGGGACTAGCGAAAACATTCAGTACTTC. Its translation: CASSSLGTSENIQYF.